The T cell receptor (beta chain) described here comes from a study of patients and donors after allogeneic stem cell transplantation. This clonotype was observed a few times. TCRdb reprocessed the RT-PCR reads via MiXCR and lists one record per CDR3 protein. The sample yields about 230,000 distinct CDR3 sequences, 13% to 15% seen once. V shed 3 bases, J shed 0 bases, and the junction held 3 bases outside the gene matches. The CDR3 runs 16 residues. The clonotype originates from a human donor who was either an allogeneic HSCT recipient or a stem cell or donor lymphocyte infusion donor (not recorded which). It is not recorded whose cells these are; they may come from a transplant donor. V gene TRBV12-3 or TRBV12-4 combines with J gene TRBJ2-2; TRBD1 matches at 8 bases. Material: blood, either unsorted or a sorted T cell fraction (not recorded which). CDR3 residues: CASSFGQGSNTGELFF. The CDR3 DNA reads TGTGCCAGCAGTTTTGGACAGGGATCGAACACCGGGGAGCTGTTTTTT.